The clone carrying this T cell receptor (beta chain) was recorded only once. V was pared by 3 bases and J by 4 bases, with 6 bases of the junction left unmatched. Germline V CDR1 and CDR2: SGHTA, FQGTGA. The CDR3 contains 15 residues. These data come from a study of blood T cell repertoires in COVID-19. Background on the study: The study drew acute and convalescent COVID-19 samples from the United States, Italy and Spain. Sources were T cells, B-cell-depleted T cells, or PBMCs; the material itself was cDNA or gDNA.

Authors' processing steps: Quantification of nucleated cells was approximated via reference gene primer amplification. Libraries were prepared by immunoSEQ multiplex PCR; TCRdb keeps only in-frame clonotypes and omits some of them. V, J and clone size are those of that table, while D and trimming were read from the DNA. Here the sample spans over 150,000 clones, 80% to 90% being singletons. Input material: peripheral blood. The rearrangement links TRBV7-3 to TRBJ2-5, with 9 bases aligning to TRBD2. This clonotype was sampled from a woman aged 60 to 75 who had recovered from COVID-19. CDR3 nucleotide sequence: TGTGCCAGCAGCTTCCGGCGGGGGGGCACAGAGACCCAGTACTTC. Protein sequence: CASSFRRGGTETQYF.